The 15 T cell receptor beta chains below all came from one sample that was sequenced in a study of T cell repertoires in cytomegalovirus infection. TCRdb analysed the reads with MiXCR anew, one entry per CDR3 protein. In the table there are 450,000 to 550,000 distinct CDR3 sequences, roughly 46% of which are singletons. What these receptors recognize is not known. This sample comprised cultured PBMCs, obtained from culture after CMV antigen stimulation. These receptors were collected from a human donor in good health (CMV status not recorded). Some clones in this sample may be carry-over from other donors' samples.

This clonotype was recorded only once. The rearrangement uses TRBV20-1 and TRBJ2-5; a possible D gene is TRBD1 (5 bases). Between the trimmed V and J ends, which lost 2 bases and 3 bases, there was a span of 10 bases. The CDR3 spans 13 residues. Germline V gives CDR1 DFQATT, CDR2 SNEGSKA (reference sequence). Written as DNA, the CDR3 is TGCAGTGCTAGAAGTCCAGGGAAAGAGACCCAGTACTTC. Its protein product is CSARSPGKETQYF.

CDR3 in amino acids: CASSQPSVYEQYF. DNA of the CDR3: TGTGCCAGCAGTCAACCTAGCGTTTACGAGCAGTACTTC. The chain couples TRBV6-1 to TRBJ2-7; a weak D match, TRBD2 (6 bases). The V gene lost 5 bases and the J gene lost 4 bases, with 12 bases spanning the gap. Looked up from germline, CDR1 is MNHNS and CDR2 is SASEGT. This CDR3 region has 13 residues.

The chain couples TRBV7-6 to TRBJ2-7; D is undetermined. There are 14 residues in the CDR3. Germline CDR1 is SGHVS and CDR2 is FNYEAQ. V lost 5 bases to trimming and J lost 2 bases, with 13 bases between them. DNA of the CDR3: TGTGCCAGCAGCGCCCCGGATACCCCCTACGAGCAGTACTTC. Residues: CASSAPDTPYEQYF. Variable domain in full (rest from reference TRBV7-6 and TRBJ2-7): GAGVSQSPRYKVTKRGQDVALRCDPISGHVSLYWYRQALGQGPEFLTYFNYEAQQDKSGLPNDRFSAERPEGSISTLTIQRTEQRDSAMYRCASSAPDTPYEQYFGPGTRLTVT.

This clonotype occurred a few times. The chain joins TRBV6-1 to TRBJ2-3; 8 positions match TRBD1. Germline CDR1 reads MNHNS; CDR2 reads SASEGT. The trim removed 3 bases at V and 1 base at J, leaving 9 bases unmatched. The CDR3 length is 17 residues. CDR3 protein: CASSERQGSRGTDTQYF. The CDR3 DNA sequence: TGTGCCAGCAGTGAGCGACAGGGGAGTAGGGGCACAGATACGCAGTATTTT.

This chain uses TRBV2 with TRBJ1-2; D unclear. The germline V and J ends were trimmed by 3 bases and 4 bases, with 6 bases remaining between them. Germline CDR1 reads SNHLY; CDR2 reads FYNNEI. The CDR3 is 12 amino acids. CDR3 DNA: TGTGCCAGCAGTGACGCGAGCTATGGCTACACCTTC. Protein: CASSDASYGYTF.

The chain recombines TRBV20-1 with TRBJ2-4; D possibly matches TRBD1 or TRBD2 (5 bases each). Germline assignment: CDR1 DFQATT and CDR2 SNEGSKA (reference sequence). Trimming left V 3 bases short and J 1 base short, with 16 bases between. This CDR3 is built from 16 residues. CDR3 sequence: CSARGDGSKAKNIQYF. In DNA, the CDR3 is TGCAGTGCTAGGGGGGACGGCAGTAAGGCCAAAAACATTCAGTACTTC.

The V and J genes are TRBV7-2 and TRBJ2-5; D is ambiguous. CDR1 is SGHTA, CDR2 FQGNSA, per germline. The CDR3 spans 14 residues. Trimming removed 1 base at V and 4 bases at J, with 10 bases between. The DNA for the CDR3 is TGTGCCAGCAGCTTAGGGATGGTAGGAGAGACCCAGTACTTC. It encodes CASSLGMVGETQYF.

Only a few counts were recorded for this clonotype. The gene calls are TRBV4-3 and TRBJ2-3, with 7 bases fitting TRBD2. With 4 bases clipped from V and 1 base from J, the junction kept 11 bases outside the gene matches. The CDR3 sequence is 17 residues long. Germline CDR1 and CDR2: LGHNA and YSLEER. As DNA, the CDR3 is TGCGCCAGCAGCCGCTCAGCCGTTACTAGCGGCACAGATACGCAGTATTTT. It yields the protein CASSRSAVTSGTDTQYF.

V and J are TRBV15 and TRBJ1-1; D call uncertain. V was trimmed by 0 bases and J by 8 bases, leaving 13 bases between them. Germline values: CDR1 LNHNV, CDR2 YYDKDF (reference sequence). The CDR3 extends over 14 amino acids. CDR3 region: CATSRDRWQTEAFF. The CDR3 DNA follows: TGTGCCACCAGCAGAGATCGGTGGCAGACCGAAGCTTTCTTT.

As concerns this clonotype: The germline gene is not matched at one end of the junction; a read error may be the cause. The rearrangement links TRBV7-2 to TRBJ1-3; a possible D gene is TRBD1 (5 bases). The CDR3 runs 12 residues. Germline V gives CDR1 SGHTA, CDR2 FQGNSA. The CDR3 sequence: CGSSLWGNTIYF. DNA of the CDR3: TGTGGCAGCAGCTTATGGGGGAACACCATATATTTT.

The chain uses TRBV7-9 and TRBJ2-2; TRBD1 is a possible D gene (5 bases). Trimming left V 5 bases short and J 3 bases short, with 13 bases between. CDR1 and CDR2 from the germline V gene are SEHNR and FQNEAQ (reference sequence). The CDR3 spans 15 residues. CDR3 DNA: TGTGCCAGCAGCCCTATCAGGGAAGACACCGGGGAGCTGTTTTTT. Translation: CASSPIREDTGELFF. Looking up the rest from reference TRBV7-9 and TRBJ2-2 gives the full variable domain: DTGVSQNPRHKITKRGQNVTFRCDPISEHNRLYWYRQTLGQGPEFLTYFQNEAQLEKSRLLSDRFSAERPKGSFSTLEIQRTEQGDSAMYLCASSPIREDTGELFFGEGSRLTVL.

This clonotype was seen a handful of times. V is TRBV7-9 and J is TRBJ1-2; D not resolved. CDR3 length: 15 residues. Trimming took off 5 bases at V and 7 bases at J, with 20 bases between the two ends. Germline V gives CDR1 SEHNR, CDR2 FQNEAQ (reference sequence). The CDR3 reads CASSQAGLLKGGYTF. The CDR3 DNA reads as TGTGCCAGCAGCCAGGCTGGACTCCTGAAAGGTGGCTACACCTTC.

This clonotype was counted only a few times. This chain uses TRBV20-1 with TRBJ1-3; 7 nucleotides line up with TRBD1. CDR1 and CDR2 (germline): DFQATT, SNEGSKA (reference sequence). After removal of 3 bases from V and 4 bases from J, the junction contained 3 bases not matched to a gene. This CDR3 is 13 amino acids long. For the CDR3, the DNA is TGCAGTGCTAGGACAGGGCTCGGAAACACCATATATTTT. Protein product: CSARTGLGNTIYF.

The genes are TRBV28 and TRBJ2-7, with D perhaps given as TRBD1 or TRBD2 (5 bases each). The CDR3 runs 15 residues. CDR1 and CDR2 from the germline V gene are MDHEN and SYDVKM. With 5 bases removed from V and 1 base from J, the gap between germline ends came to 15 bases. CDR3 in amino acids: CASSQYRDRSYEQYF. The CDR3 DNA reads as TGTGCCAGCAGTCAATACCGGGACCGGTCCTACGAGCAGTACTTC.

The CDR3 nucleotides are TGTGCCAGCAAGTCAGGGGACAATCAGCCCCAGCATTTT. Its protein product is CASKSGDNQPQHF. The V call is TRBV6-5, the J call TRBJ1-5, with D tentatively TRBD1 (6 bases). This CDR3 region has 13 residues. CDR1 is MNHEY, CDR2 SVGAGI, per germline. The V gene lost 7 bases and the J gene lost 3 bases, with 10 bases spanning the gap.